This T cell receptor (beta chain) was observed in a study of shared clonotypes between healthy human individuals. Study-wide points: Sampling involved blood alone; tissue repertoires likely differ. All-four-donor shared clonotypes had higher generation probabilities than non-shared clonotypes did.

Naivety among CD8 cells was defined by CD45RO negativity and positive CCR7 selection, thereby excluding terminally differentiated effector memory CD45RA+ cells. The germline gives CDR1 MNHEY, CDR2 SVGAGI. Trimming cost V 0 bases and J 7 bases, with 12 bases left between them. The CDR3 is 15 residues long. In this sample, this clone turned up once. Antigen specificity is unknown. The repertoire was sequenced with immunoSEQ multiplex PCR; TCRdb's copy has only in-frame clones and lacks some. The sample carries about 2.1 million clones, about 92% recorded once. Sequenced input: naive CD8+ T cells from PBMCs. This receptor was taken from a man aged 18 to 29 in good health. Some clones in this sample may be carry-over from other donors' samples. The chain has TRBV6-5 and TRBJ2-2, with D unresolved. The CDR3 bases are TGTGCCAGCAGTTACTCGCAATCGGCGTACGGGGAGCTGTTTTTT. Encoded protein: CASSYSQSAYGELFF.